The subject of this entry is one T cell receptor beta chain. One junction end disagrees with the germline gene, perhaps due to a read error. This record comes from a study of blood T cell repertoires in COVID-19. Overall study: T cells, B-cell-depleted T cells, or PBMCs supplied cDNA or gDNA.

The method was immunoSEQ multiplex PCR; TCRdb's version includes in-frame clones alone and lacks a portion of them. The data hold about 88,000 clones, with about nine tenths observed a single time. Germline CDR1 SGHRS, CDR2 YFSETQ. This CDR3 region has 14 residues. The chain is built from TRBV5-1 and TRBJ2-7; weak D call: TRBD1 (5 bases). This clonotype was sampled from a male donor with acute or convalescent COVID-19. The sequenced sample was peripheral blood. The CDR3 DNA reads as TGCGCCAGCAGTTTGGGCGCAGGGTTCTACGAGCAGTACTTC. It codes for CASSLGAGFYEQYF.